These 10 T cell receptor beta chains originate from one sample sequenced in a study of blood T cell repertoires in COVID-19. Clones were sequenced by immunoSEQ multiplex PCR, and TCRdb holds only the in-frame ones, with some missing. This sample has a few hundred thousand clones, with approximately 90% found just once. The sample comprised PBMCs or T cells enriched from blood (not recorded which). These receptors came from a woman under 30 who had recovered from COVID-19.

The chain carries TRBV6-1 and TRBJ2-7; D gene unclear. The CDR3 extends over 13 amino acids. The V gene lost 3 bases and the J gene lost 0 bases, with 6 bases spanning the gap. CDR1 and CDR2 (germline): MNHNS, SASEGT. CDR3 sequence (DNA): TGTGCCAGCAGTGACAGTTTCTCCTACGAGCAGTACTTC. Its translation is CASSDSFSYEQYF.

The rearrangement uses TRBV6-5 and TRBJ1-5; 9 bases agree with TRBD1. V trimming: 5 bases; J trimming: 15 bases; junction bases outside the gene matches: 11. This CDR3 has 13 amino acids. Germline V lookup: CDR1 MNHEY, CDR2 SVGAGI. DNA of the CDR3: TGTGCCAGCAGTCCCCGAACGGGACAGGGACGGCATTTT. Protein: CASSPRTGQGRHF.

In nucleotides, the CDR3 is TGTGCCAGCAGCTTAGCTCCGGGAAACAATCAGCCCCAGCATTTT. Residues: CASSLAPGNNQPQHF. The V call is TRBV7-2, the J call TRBJ1-5; D is unclear. From germline, CDR1 is SGHTA and CDR2 FQGNSA. V was cut by 0 bases and J by 3 bases, with 9 bases left in between. The CDR3 runs 15 residues.

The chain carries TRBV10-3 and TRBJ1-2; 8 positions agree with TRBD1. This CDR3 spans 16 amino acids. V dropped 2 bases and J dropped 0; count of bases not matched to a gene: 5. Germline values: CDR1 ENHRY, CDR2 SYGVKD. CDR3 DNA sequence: TGTGCCATCAGTGAGAATCGACAGGGGCCTAACTATGGCTACACCTTC. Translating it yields CAISENRQGPNYGYTF.

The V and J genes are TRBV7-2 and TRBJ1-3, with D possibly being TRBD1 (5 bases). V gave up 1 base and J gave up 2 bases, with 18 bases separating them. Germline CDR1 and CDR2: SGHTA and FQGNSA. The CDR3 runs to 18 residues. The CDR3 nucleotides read TGTGCCAGCAGCTTAGTCCAGATCCAGGGAATGCCTGGAAACACCATATATTTT. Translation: CASSLVQIQGMPGNTIYF.

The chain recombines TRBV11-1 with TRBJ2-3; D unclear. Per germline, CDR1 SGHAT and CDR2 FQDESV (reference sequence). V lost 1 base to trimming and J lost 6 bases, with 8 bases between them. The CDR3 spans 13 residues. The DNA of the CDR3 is TGTGCCAGCAGCTTAGACTCCGGTGATACGCAGTATTTT. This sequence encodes CASSLDSGDTQYF.

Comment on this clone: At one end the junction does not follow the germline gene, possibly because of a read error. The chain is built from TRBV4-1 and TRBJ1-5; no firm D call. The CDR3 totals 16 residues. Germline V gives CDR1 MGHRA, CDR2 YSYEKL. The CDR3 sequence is CASSQAPENSDQPQHF. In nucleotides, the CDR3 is TGCGCCAGCAGCCAAGCTCCAGAAAATAGCGATCAGCCCCAGCATTTT.

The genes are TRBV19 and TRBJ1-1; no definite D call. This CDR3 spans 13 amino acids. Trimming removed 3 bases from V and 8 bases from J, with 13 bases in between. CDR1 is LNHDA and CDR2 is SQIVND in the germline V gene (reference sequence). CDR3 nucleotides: TGTGCCAGTAGTATTTACTCCGGAGGCGAAGCTTTCTTT. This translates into CASSIYSGGEAFF.

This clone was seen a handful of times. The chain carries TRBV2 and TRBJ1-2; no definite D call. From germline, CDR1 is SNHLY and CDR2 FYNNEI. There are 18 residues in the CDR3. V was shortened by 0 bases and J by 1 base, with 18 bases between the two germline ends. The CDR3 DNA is TGTGCCAGCAGTGAAGCGCGTCATCCAGGCCAGTATAACTATGGCTACACCTTC. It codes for CASSEARHPGQYNYGYTF.

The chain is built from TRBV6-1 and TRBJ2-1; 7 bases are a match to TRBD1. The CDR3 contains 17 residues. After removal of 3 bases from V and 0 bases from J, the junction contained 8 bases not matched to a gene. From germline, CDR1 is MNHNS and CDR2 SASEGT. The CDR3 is CASSDPLRQGSYNEQFF. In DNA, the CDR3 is TGTGCCAGCAGTGATCCCCTGAGACAGGGCTCCTACAATGAGCAGTTCTTC.